This is a list of T cell receptor beta chains from one sample in a study of shared clonotypes between healthy human individuals. Libraries were prepared by immunoSEQ multiplex PCR; TCRdb keeps only in-frame clonotypes and omits some of them. The sample has approximately 2,300,000 clones, around 90% seen once; the top ten hold around 0.4%. The sample consisted of naive CD4+ T cells from PBMCs. Every receptor here comes from a man aged 18-30 years in good health. Some clones in this sample may be carry-over from other donors' samples. Each CDR3 is given with its conserved first and last residue. D genes are given only for firm matches. Size is stated for part of the rows, as once, few or many counts, or as a class when the clone is expanded.

abundance: .
d_gene: TRBD1
j_gene: TRBJ2-2
v_gene: TRBV7-3
CDR3nt: TGTGCCAGCAGCTTGGGACAGCCGAACACCGGGGAGCTGTTTTTT
CDR3aa: CASSLGQPNTGELFF

abundance: .
d_gene: TRBD1
j_gene: TRBJ2-7
v_gene: TRBV6-5
CDR3nt: TGTGCCAGCAGGCGACAGGGGGCGGTCGAGCAGTACTTC
CDR3aa: CASRRQGAVEQYF

abundance: .
d_gene: .
j_gene: TRBJ2-7
v_gene: TRBV5-5
CDR3nt: TGTGCCAGCAGCTTGAGCCCTCCCCGGGGGACCTACGAGCAGTACTTC
CDR3aa: CASSLSPPRGTYEQYF

abundance: .
d_gene: TRBD1
j_gene: TRBJ1-5
v_gene: TRBV5-4
CDR3nt: TGTGCCAGCAGCTTGTGGGAGACAGGGGGAGGACAGCCCCAGCATTTT
CDR3aa: CASSLWETGGGQPQHF

abundance: .
d_gene: TRBD1
j_gene: TRBJ1-6
v_gene: TRBV27
CDR3nt: TGTGCCAGCAGTTTTCGACAGGGACCCCTCCACTTT
CDR3aa: CASSFRQGPLHF

abundance: .
d_gene: TRBD1
j_gene: TRBJ1-2
v_gene: TRBV7-7
CDR3nt: TGTGCCAGCAGCCCCGACCCACAGGGGCGCCGCACCTTC
CDR3aa: CASSPDPQGRRTF

abundance: once
d_gene: .
j_gene: TRBJ1-3
v_gene: TRBV7-9
CDR3nt: TGTGCCAGCAGCCGAGAAGCGGGGATTTGGGGAAACACCATATATTTT
CDR3aa: CASSREAGIWGNTIYF

abundance: .
d_gene: TRBD1
j_gene: TRBJ1-2
v_gene: TRBV14
CDR3nt: TGTGCCAGCAGCCAGGTACCGGGACAGGGTCACACCTTC
CDR3aa: CASSQVPGQGHTF

abundance: .
d_gene: TRBD2
j_gene: TRBJ2-3
v_gene: TRBV4-2
CDR3nt: TGTGCCAGCAGCCTGGGACTAGCGGCTAGCACAGATACGCAGTATTTT
CDR3aa: CASSLGLAASTDTQYF

abundance: .
d_gene: .
j_gene: TRBJ2-7
v_gene: TRBV2
CDR3nt: TGTGCCAGCACCGGACAGCCCGCCTACGAGCAGTACTTC
CDR3aa: CASTGQPAYEQYF

abundance: once
d_gene: TRBD1
j_gene: TRBJ1-2
v_gene: TRBV16
CDR3nt: TGTGCCAGCAGCCAATCGATTGGGACAGGTTTGAATGTGGAGGGCTACACCTTC
CDR3aa: CASSQSIGTGLNVEGYTF

abundance: .
d_gene: .
j_gene: TRBJ1-4
v_gene: TRBV7-9
CDR3nt: TGTGCCAGCAGCTTAGGTGTGGCGCGGGACTATAATGAAAAACTGTTTTTT
CDR3aa: CASSLGVARDYNEKLFF

abundance: .
d_gene: .
j_gene: TRBJ2-1
v_gene: TRBV15
CDR3nt: TGTGCCACCAGCAGAGGCTCAGGGTTCTCTGAGCAGTTCTTC
CDR3aa: CATSRGSGFSEQFF

abundance: .
d_gene: TRBD1
j_gene: TRBJ2-3
v_gene: TRBV5-1
CDR3nt: TGCGCCAGCAGGAAACAGGGGCACACAGATACGCAGTATTTT
CDR3aa: CASRKQGHTDTQYF

abundance: once
d_gene: .
j_gene: TRBJ1-1
v_gene: TRBV11-2
CDR3nt: TGTGCCAGCAGCTTAGCCCCAGCGAACACTGAAGCTTTCTTT
CDR3aa: CASSLAPANTEAFF

abundance: few
d_gene: .
j_gene: TRBJ1-5
v_gene: TRBV12-5
CDR3nt: TGTGCTAGTGGACAGGGTAATCAGCCCCAGCATTTT
CDR3aa: CASGQGNQPQHF

abundance: .
d_gene: .
j_gene: TRBJ1-6
v_gene: TRBV30
CDR3nt: TGTGCCTGGAGTAGACCCAATTCCATGAATTCACCCCTCCACTTT
CDR3aa: CAWSRPNSMNSPLHF

abundance: once
d_gene: TRBD2
j_gene: TRBJ2-1
v_gene: TRBV5-1
CDR3nt: TGCGCCAGCAGCTGGGTAGCGGGGGTCAATGAGCAGTTCTTC
CDR3aa: CASSWVAGVNEQFF

abundance: .
d_gene: .
j_gene: TRBJ2-6
v_gene: TRBV5-1
CDR3nt: TGCGCCAGCAGGGGGACCGGGGCCAACGTCCTGACTTTC
CDR3aa: CASRGTGANVLTF

abundance: .
d_gene: .
j_gene: TRBJ1-2
v_gene: TRBV4-1
CDR3nt: TGCGCCAGCAGCCAAGATCAGGCAGGCGTCTATGGCTACACCTTC
CDR3aa: CASSQDQAGVYGYTF

abundance: .
d_gene: TRBD1
j_gene: TRBJ1-2
v_gene: TRBV29-1
CDR3nt: TGCAGCGTTGCAGGACAGGCAGATGGCTACACCTTC
CDR3aa: CSVAGQADGYTF

abundance: .
d_gene: .
j_gene: TRBJ2-7
v_gene: TRBV6-1
CDR3nt: TGTGCCAGCAGTGATCAGATAAAAGGCTACGAGCAGTACTTC
CDR3aa: CASSDQIKGYEQYF

abundance: once
d_gene: TRBD2
j_gene: TRBJ2-3
v_gene: TRBV29-1
CDR3nt: TGCAGCGGGCTAGCGGGAGGGCCCGATACGCAGTATTTT
CDR3aa: CSGLAGGPDTQYF

abundance: .
d_gene: TRBD2
j_gene: TRBJ2-5
v_gene: TRBV5-8
CDR3nt: TGTGCCAGCAGCTTATTAGCGGGGGCGAATGTGGCCCAGTACTTC
CDR3aa: CASSLLAGANVAQYF

abundance: .
d_gene: .
j_gene: TRBJ2-7
v_gene: TRBV6-1
CDR3nt: TGTGCCAGCAGTCCTCCATTGGTCTTATCCTACGAGCAGTACTTC
CDR3aa: CASSPPLVLSYEQYF

abundance: .
d_gene: .
j_gene: TRBJ1-1
v_gene: TRBV14
CDR3nt: TGTGCCAGCAGCCAAGAGAGCAGAAACACTGAAGCTTTCTTT
CDR3aa: CASSQESRNTEAFF

abundance: .
d_gene: .
j_gene: TRBJ2-5
v_gene: TRBV29-1
CDR3nt: TGCAGCGTTGAAGATCGCAGCGGGCCCCGAGAGACCCAGTACTTC
CDR3aa: CSVEDRSGPRETQYF

abundance: .
d_gene: .
j_gene: TRBJ2-6
v_gene: TRBV28
CDR3nt: TGTGCCAGCGGAACTGGACACCCTGGGGCCAACGTCCTGACTTTC
CDR3aa: CASGTGHPGANVLTF

abundance: .
d_gene: .
j_gene: TRBJ1-5
v_gene: TRBV28
CDR3nt: TGTGCCAGCAGTTTATACGGGGGCCCGTATAGCAATCAGCCCCAGCATTTT
CDR3aa: CASSLYGGPYSNQPQHF

abundance: .
d_gene: TRBD2
j_gene: TRBJ2-2
v_gene: TRBV5-1
CDR3nt: TGCGCCAGCAGCTTGGCGGGAGGGCCAAACACCGGGGAGCTGTTTTTT
CDR3aa: CASSLAGGPNTGELFF

abundance: .
d_gene: .
j_gene: TRBJ2-4
v_gene: TRBV9
CDR3nt: TGTGCCAGCAGCGGAGGAGCCAAAAACATTCAGTACTTC
CDR3aa: CASSGGAKNIQYF

abundance: .
d_gene: .
j_gene: TRBJ2-1
v_gene: TRBV28
CDR3nt: TGTGCCAGCAGTTTATCGGCTAGCCTCAATGAGCAGTTCTTC
CDR3aa: CASSLSASLNEQFF

abundance: .
d_gene: .
j_gene: TRBJ2-7
v_gene: TRBV18
CDR3nt: TGTGCCAGCTCACCACCGAGTCTGAGAGGGGACGAGCAGTACTTC
CDR3aa: CASSPPSLRGDEQYF

abundance: .
d_gene: .
j_gene: TRBJ2-5
v_gene: TRBV7-9
CDR3nt: TGTGCCAGCAGCCCCCTTGGGCAGCCCCAAGGGACCCAGTACTTC
CDR3aa: CASSPLGQPQGTQYF

abundance: .
d_gene: TRBD2
j_gene: TRBJ2-1
v_gene: TRBV30
CDR3nt: TGTGCCTGGAGGGGACTAGCGGGAGGGCCGGTTGAGCAGTTCTTC
CDR3aa: CAWRGLAGGPVEQFF

abundance: .
d_gene: TRBD1
j_gene: TRBJ2-1
v_gene: TRBV5-1
CDR3nt: TGCGCCAGCAGCTTGGGGGATGGACAGGGCCGCAATGAGCAGTTCTTC
CDR3aa: CASSLGDGQGRNEQFF

abundance: .
d_gene: .
j_gene: TRBJ2-7
v_gene: TRBV19
CDR3nt: TGTGCCAGTAGTATAGATAAGGGTTCCTACGAGCAGTACTTC
CDR3aa: CASSIDKGSYEQYF

abundance: .
d_gene: TRBD1
j_gene: TRBJ1-2
v_gene: TRBV10-3
CDR3nt: TGTGCCATCAGCGGACAGGCTACGAACTATGGCTACACCTTC
CDR3aa: CAISGQATNYGYTF

abundance: few
d_gene: .
j_gene: TRBJ2-2
v_gene: TRBV28
CDR3nt: TGTGCCAGCAGTCCCTCGGGGAGCCGGGAGCTGTTTTTT
CDR3aa: CASSPSGSRELFF

abundance: .
d_gene: .
j_gene: TRBJ1-1
v_gene: TRBV29-1
CDR3nt: TGCAGCGCCGAGGACACTGAAGCTTTCTTT
CDR3aa: CSAEDTEAFF

abundance: .
d_gene: .
j_gene: TRBJ2-1
v_gene: TRBV28
CDR3nt: TGTGCCAGCATTGATAGGGCCCCTTCATCCTACAATGAGCAGTTCTTC
CDR3aa: CASIDRAPSSYNEQFF

abundance: .
d_gene: .
j_gene: TRBJ1-2
v_gene: TRBV6-5
CDR3nt: TGTGCCAGCAGTCGTTGGGGCTCGGACTATGGCTACACCTTC
CDR3aa: CASSRWGSDYGYTF

abundance: .
d_gene: TRBD2
j_gene: TRBJ2-7
v_gene: TRBV7-8
CDR3nt: TGTGCCAGTGGACGGGGGGGCCCCTACGAGCAGTACTTC
CDR3aa: CASGRGGPYEQYF

abundance: .
d_gene: TRBD2
j_gene: TRBJ2-5
v_gene: TRBV5-1
CDR3nt: TGCGCCAGCAGCCAGGACTCAGCGGGACGGACCCAGTACTTC
CDR3aa: CASSQDSAGRTQYF

abundance: .
d_gene: .
j_gene: TRBJ2-3
v_gene: TRBV5-1
CDR3nt: TGCGCCAGCAGCTTGGTGGCCGGGGCAGATACGCAGTATTTT
CDR3aa: CASSLVAGADTQYF

abundance: .
d_gene: .
j_gene: TRBJ1-5
v_gene: TRBV29-1
CDR3nt: TGCAGCGTTGGAGGCGGTAGCAATCAGCCCCAGCATTTT
CDR3aa: CSVGGGSNQPQHF

abundance: .
d_gene: TRBD2
j_gene: TRBJ2-2
v_gene: TRBV7-3
CDR3nt: TGTGCCAGCAGCCGGACTAGCGCGACCGGGGAGCTGTTTTTT
CDR3aa: CASSRTSATGELFF

abundance: .
d_gene: .
j_gene: TRBJ2-2
v_gene: TRBV9
CDR3nt: TGTGCCAGCAGCGTAGAGGGGCTTCGCACCGGGGAGCTGTTTTTT
CDR3aa: CASSVEGLRTGELFF

abundance: .
d_gene: TRBD2
j_gene: TRBJ2-1
v_gene: TRBV10-2
CDR3nt: TGCGCCAGCAGTCAGGGAGGGATTTCGGATGAGCAGTTCTTC
CDR3aa: CASSQGGISDEQFF

abundance: .
d_gene: .
j_gene: TRBJ1-3
v_gene: TRBV27
CDR3nt: TGTGCCAGCGGTCGCATTGGAAACACCATATATTTT
CDR3aa: CASGRIGNTIYF